This T cell receptor beta chain was sequenced for a study of shared clonotypes between healthy human individuals. Sequencing was performed with immunoSEQ multiplex PCR; in TCRdb, only in-frame clones are kept and a portion is missing. The sample consists of under 350,000 clones, around nine tenths of them appearing once. This clone showed up just a few times. Other nucleotide sequences from this sample produce the same CDR3. Germline values: CDR1 GTSNPN, CDR2 SVGIG (reference sequence). This CDR3 has 14 amino acids. The germline V and J ends were trimmed by 2 bases and 0 bases, with 10 bases remaining between them.

The sample was memory CD8+ T cells sorted from blood. The subset here: CD45RO+ cells pooled with CCR7-negative TemRA cells. The TCR comes from a man between 18 and 29 years old in good health. The rearrangement joins TRBV30 to TRBJ1-2; D unclear. CDR3 nucleotides: TGTGCCTGGAGTTGGGAGAACTCTAACTATGGCTACACCTTC. Protein product: CAWSWENSNYGYTF.